One sample yielded the 26 T cell receptor beta chains listed below, sequenced in a study of blood T cell repertoires in COVID-19. The assay was immunoSEQ multiplex PCR, and TCRdb's table has in-frame clones only and misses some. Of 180,000 or so clones in the sample, around 85% were seen once. Sequencing was done on a sample of peripheral blood. Receptor source: a man in his 60s who had recovered from COVID-19.

The chain carries TRBV30 and TRBJ1-5; TRBD1 matches at 11 bases. The CDR3 contains 19 residues. V lost 2 bases, J lost 0 bases, and 12 bases stayed unmatched. Germline V gene lookup returns CDR1 GTSNPN and CDR2 SVGIG (reference sequence). This CDR3 is CAWSTPGQGVESSNQPQHF. The CDR3 DNA sequence: TGTGCCTGGAGTACCCCGGGACAGGGGGTGGAGTCTAGCAATCAGCCCCAGCATTTT.

A word on this clone: Other DNA sequences from this sample encode an identical CDR3 as well. The chain links TRBV12-3 or TRBV12-4 to TRBJ1-2; D is undetermined. The CDR3 sequence is 12 residues long. V lost 3 bases, J lost 4 bases, and 6 bases lay in between. CDR3 nucleotides: TGTGCCAGCAGTTTTGGCAGCTATGGCTACACCTTC. This codes for CASSFGSYGYTF.

This sequence joins TRBV7-6 and TRBJ1-5; D is possibly TRBD1 (5 bases). The germline V gene encodes CDR1 SGHVS and CDR2 FNYEAQ. V lost 5 bases and J lost 5, with 16 bases in between. The length of the CDR3 is 15 residues. The CDR3 region is CASSLGQGLDQPQHF. The CDR3 region has the DNA TGTGCCAGCAGCCTGGGGCAGGGACTAGATCAGCCCCAGCATTTT.

The V call is TRBV19, the J call TRBJ1-2, with unresolved D. Germline loops: CDR1 LNHDA, CDR2 SQIVND (reference sequence). This CDR3 has 12 amino acids. The CDR3: CARTQRNYGYTF. For the CDR3, the DNA is TGTGCACGAACGCAGAGGAACTATGGCTACACCTTC.

This chain joins TRBV11-3 and TRBJ1-6; no clear D gene. This CDR3 contains 14 residues. V was clipped by 1 base and J by 8 bases, with 9 bases between them. The V gene's germline CDR1 is SGHNT and CDR2 YENEEA. CDR3 bases: TGTGCCAGCAGCTTAGGTCCCGTTGATTCACCCCTCCACTTT. Protein: CASSLGPVDSPLHF. The variable domain in full, completed from reference TRBV11-3 and TRBJ1-6, reads EAGVVQSPRYKIIEKKQPVAFWCNPISGHNTLYWYLQNLGQGPELLIRYENEEAVDDSQLPKDRFSAERLKGVDSTLKIQPAELGDSAVYLCASSLGPVDSPLHFGNGTRLTVT.

V usage is TRBV3-1 (or the pseudogene TRBV3-2) and J usage is TRBJ2-7, with a weak D call TRBD2 (5 bases). Germline V lookup: CDR1 LGHDT, CDR2 YNNKEL (reference sequence). This CDR3 spans 15 amino acids. The germline V and J ends were trimmed by 1 base and 0 bases, with 10 bases remaining between them. DNA of the CDR3: TGTGCCAGCAGCCAAGGGACTCCACCCTCCTACGAGCAGTACTTC. It encodes CASSQGTPPSYEQYF.

The V gene is TRBV9, the J gene TRBJ1-1; 7 bases map to TRBD1. The V and J ends lost 3 bases and 4 bases, in that order; junction bases with no gene match: 15. The germline V gene encodes CDR1 SGDLS and CDR2 YYNGEE. This CDR3 is 17 amino acids long. In DNA form, the CDR3 reads TGTGCCAGCAGCGCAGACCGGGACAGTCCCAGAGGCACTGAAGCTTTCTTT. Encoded protein: CASSADRDSPRGTEAFF.

This clone qualifies as large (0.1 to 1%). J is TRBJ2-3 and V is TRBV6-2 or TRBV6-3; 9 nucleotides line up with TRBD1. Germline CDR1 is MNHEY and CDR2 is SVGEGT. V was clipped by 4 bases and J by 3 bases; unmatched bases: 8. The CDR3 totals 16 residues. The CDR3 DNA reads as TGTGCCAGCAGTTCAGTCCCGGGACAGGGAACAGATACGCAGTATTTT. Translation gives CASSSVPGQGTDTQYF.

The rearrangement uses TRBV2 and TRBJ2-2; no clear D gene. Germline V gene sequence: CDR1 SNHLY, CDR2 FYNNEI. V lost 5 bases and J 4 bases, leaving 14 bases between the germline ends. The CDR3 runs 15 residues. The CDR3 sequence is CASSHPPSTTGELFF. CDR3 sequence (DNA): TGTGCCAGCAGTCATCCTCCCTCTACCACCGGGGAGCTGTTTTTT.

This clone was seen only a few times. The chain carries TRBV27 and TRBJ1-5; 7 bases line up with TRBD1. V lost 5 bases, J lost 1 base, and 5 bases stayed unmatched. CDR1 and CDR2 from the germline V gene are MNHEY and SMNVEV (reference sequence). This CDR3 region has 15 residues. CDR3 in DNA: TGTGCCAGCAGTCCGAAGACAGGGAGCAATCAGCCCCAGCATTTT. It translates to CASSPKTGSNQPQHF.

The J gene is TRBJ2-1, the V gene TRBV3-1 (or the pseudogene TRBV3-2); 8 bases agree with TRBD2. This CDR3 comprises 15 residues. J lost 8 bases, V lost 4 bases, and 10 bases had no gene match. CDR1 is LGHDT and CDR2 is YNNKEL in the germline V gene (reference sequence). CDR3 amino acids: CASSPGLSGGDEQFF. CDR3 coding DNA: TGTGCCAGCAGCCCGGGGCTGTCGGGGGGGGATGAGCAGTTCTTC.

Only a few counts were recorded for this clone. The chain employs TRBV30 and TRBJ2-1; 11 bases are shared with TRBD2. The CDR3 loop spans 15 amino acids. Trimming removed 4 bases from V and 6 bases from J; junction bases left unmatched: 8. The germline V gene has CDR1 GTSNPN and CDR2 SVGIG (reference sequence). CDR3 coding DNA: TGTGCCTGGACGATCCGGCTAGCGGGGGGCAATGAGCAGTTCTTC. This sequence encodes CAWTIRLAGGNEQFF.

There are many counts of this clone. The chain has TRBV2 and TRBJ2-5, with a tentative D call TRBD1 (6 bases). This CDR3 region has 14 residues. Germline lookup yields CDR1 SNHLY and CDR2 FYNNEI. The ends were cut back, 6 bases at V and 4 bases at J, with 15 bases in the middle. The CDR3 region is CASRKTIGGETQYF. CDR3 DNA sequence: TGTGCCAGCAGAAAAACTATAGGGGGAGAGACCCAGTACTTC.

The chain employs TRBV5-1 and TRBJ1-4; the D is unclear. The germline gives CDR1 SGHRS, CDR2 YFSETQ. The CDR3 has 16 amino acids. Deletions cut 0 bases from V and 3 bases from J, with 12 bases between. The DNA for the CDR3 is TGCGCCAGCAGCTTGGACCTATTCGCCTCTAATGAAAAACTGTTTTTT. As protein: CASSLDLFASNEKLFF.

The chain has TRBV7-3 and TRBJ2-3; 11 bases map to TRBD2. There are 15 residues in the CDR3. Losses at the gene ends were 4 bases for V and 4 bases for J; bases not matched to a gene: 4. Germline loops: CDR1 SGHTA, CDR2 FQGTGA. The CDR3 protein is CASSSTSGGSDTQYF. The CDR3 coding sequence is TGTGCCAGCAGCTCCACTAGCGGGGGATCAGATACGCAGTATTTT.

J is TRBJ1-1 and V is TRBV6-2 or TRBV6-3; 8 bases agree with TRBD1. V lost 4 bases, J lost 4 bases, and 8 bases stayed unmatched. The CDR3 is 15 amino acids. Germline V lookup: CDR1 MNHEY, CDR2 SVGEGT. This CDR3 is CASSLTGDLLTEAFF. The CDR3, as DNA: TGTGCCAGCAGTTTGACAGGGGACTTACTCACTGAAGCTTTCTTT.

V and J are TRBV24-1 and TRBJ2-2, with D possibly TRBD1 on 6 matching bases. The CDR3 contains 16 residues. Trimming took off 3 bases at V and 4 bases at J, with 14 bases between the two ends. Germline-derived CDR1 and CDR2 are KGHDR and SFDVKD. In nucleotides, the CDR3 is TGTGCCACCAGTGATATTCTACAGGGAATCACCGGGGAGCTGTTTTTT. This sequence encodes CATSDILQGITGELFF.

This clone was picked up one time. This chain links TRBV29-1 with TRBJ2-2, with D perhaps matching TRBD1 (6 bases). Trimming took 1 base from V and 7 from J, leaving 13 bases between them. The CDR3 is 14 residues long. Germline loops: CDR1 SQVTM, CDR2 ANQGSEA. As DNA, the CDR3 is TGCAGCGTTGAAGGCAGGGGCTTGAACGGGGAGCTGTTTTTT. It codes for CSVEGRGLNGELFF.

This chain connects TRBV6-5 to TRBJ1-1, with D perhaps matching TRBD1 (6 bases). This CDR3 spans 15 amino acids. Trimming left V 5 bases short and J 4 bases short, with 17 bases between. In germline, CDR1 is MNHEY, CDR2 SVGAGI. The chain's CDR3 is CASSHKQGVSTEAFF. The CDR3 DNA reads TGTGCCAGCAGTCACAAACAGGGCGTGAGCACTGAAGCTTTCTTT.

This clone was detected only a few times. The chain is built from TRBV7-8 and TRBJ2-5; 7 bases agree with TRBD2. The CDR3 is 14 amino acids. The germline CDR1 and CDR2 sequences are SGHVS and FQNEAQ. The trim removed 5 bases at V and 4 bases at J, leaving 7 bases unmatched. DNA for the CDR3: TGTGCCAGCAGCCGCGGGGGTTCGGGAGAGACCCAGTACTTC. Amino acids: CASSRGGSGETQYF.

The chain couples TRBV5-8 to TRBJ1-6; 7 positions match TRBD1. Germline V gives CDR1 SGHTS, CDR2 YDEGEE. The ends lost 2 bases at V and 7 bases at J; junction bases unmatched: 3. This CDR3 is 14 amino acids long. CDR3 loop: CASSFGQENSPLHF. The CDR3, as DNA: TGTGCCAGCAGCTTCGGACAGGAAAATTCACCCCTCCACTTT.

The chain combines TRBV5-1 with TRBJ1-5, with 7 bases aligning to TRBD1. J was trimmed by 1 base and V by 4 bases; bases with no gene match: 5. This CDR3 has 15 residues. The germline V gene has CDR1 SGHRS and CDR2 YFSETQ. The CDR3 is CASSEGAESNQPQHF. The CDR3 DNA reads as TGCGCCAGCAGCGAGGGGGCCGAGAGCAATCAGCCCCAGCATTTT.

The V call is TRBV7-2, the J call TRBJ2-4; D remains unclear. Germline values: CDR1 SGHTA, CDR2 FQGNSA. This CDR3 has 14 residues. The V end lost 0 bases, the J end lost 4 bases, and 7 bases lay between the germline ends. The DNA for the CDR3 is TGTGCCAGCAGCTTAGCCGCCGGGAAAAACATTCAGTACTTC. Its translation is CASSLAAGKNIQYF.

The V and J genes are TRBV28 and TRBJ2-4; the D gene is possibly TRBD2 (5 bases). With 5 bases removed from V and 3 bases from J, the gap between germline ends came to 11 bases. The CDR3 runs 14 residues. Germline V gene data show CDR1 as MDHEN and CDR2 as SYDVKM. The CDR3, as DNA: TGTGCCAGCAGTCAATACGGGATCAAAAACATTCAGTACTTC. This sequence encodes CASSQYGIKNIQYF. Full variable domain (missing parts from reference TRBV28 and TRBJ2-4): DVKVTQSSRYLVKRTGEKVFLECVQDMDHENMFWYRQDPGLGLRLIYFSYDVKMKEKGDIPEGYSVSREKKERFSLILESASTNQTSMYLCASSQYGIKNIQYFGAGTRLSVL.

V and J are TRBV30 and TRBJ1-5; D may be TRBD1 (5 bases). CDR1 is GTSNPN and CDR2 is SVGIG in the germline V gene (reference sequence). The CDR3 loop spans 13 amino acids. The V end was cut by 2 bases, the J end by 5 bases, with 10 bases between. This CDR3 is CAWSTKQDQPQHF. The CDR3 region has the DNA TGTGCCTGGAGTACAAAACAGGATCAGCCCCAGCATTTT.

J is TRBJ1-2 and V is TRBV11-2, with 7 bases that match TRBD1. Germline V lookup: CDR1 SGHAT, CDR2 FQNNGV. J lost 6 bases, V lost 5 bases, and 9 bases had no gene match. The CDR3 has 14 residues. CDR3 sequence: CASSTRDRAHGYTF. Here the CDR3 DNA reads TGTGCCAGCAGCACCCGAGACAGGGCCCATGGCTACACCTTC.